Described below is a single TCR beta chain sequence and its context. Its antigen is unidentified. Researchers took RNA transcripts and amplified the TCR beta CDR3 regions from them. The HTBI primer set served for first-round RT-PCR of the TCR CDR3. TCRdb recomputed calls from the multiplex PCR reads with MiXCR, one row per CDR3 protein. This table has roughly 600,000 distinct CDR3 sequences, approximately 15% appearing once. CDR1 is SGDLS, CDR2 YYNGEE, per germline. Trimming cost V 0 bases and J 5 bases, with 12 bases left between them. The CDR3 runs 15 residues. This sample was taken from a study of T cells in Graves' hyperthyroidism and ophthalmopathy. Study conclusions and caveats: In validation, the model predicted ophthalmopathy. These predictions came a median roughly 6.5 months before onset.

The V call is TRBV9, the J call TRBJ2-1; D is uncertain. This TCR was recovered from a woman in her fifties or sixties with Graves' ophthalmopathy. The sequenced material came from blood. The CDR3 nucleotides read TGTGCCAGCAGCGTAGGGGTCCTGTCTGACAATGAGCAGTTCTTC. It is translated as CASSVGVLSDNEQFF.